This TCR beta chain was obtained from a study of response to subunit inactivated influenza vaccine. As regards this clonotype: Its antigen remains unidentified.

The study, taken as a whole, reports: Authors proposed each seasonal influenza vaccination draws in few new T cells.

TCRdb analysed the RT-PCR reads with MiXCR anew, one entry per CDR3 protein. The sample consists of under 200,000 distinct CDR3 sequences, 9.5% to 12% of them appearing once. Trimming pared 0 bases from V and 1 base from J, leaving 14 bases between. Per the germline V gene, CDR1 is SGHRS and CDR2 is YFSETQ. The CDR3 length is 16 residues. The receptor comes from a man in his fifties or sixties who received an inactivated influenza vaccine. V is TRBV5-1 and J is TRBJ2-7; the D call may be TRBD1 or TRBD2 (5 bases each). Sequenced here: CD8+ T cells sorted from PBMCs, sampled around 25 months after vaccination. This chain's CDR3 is CASSLGARDGSYEQYF. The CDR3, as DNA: TGCGCCAGCAGCTTGGGGGCTCGGGACGGGTCCTACGAGCAGTACTTC.